This TCR beta chain was obtained from a study of blood T cell repertoires in COVID-19. Study context: PBMCs, B-cell-depleted T cells, or T cells provided the cDNA or gDNA that made up the material.

Germline values: CDR1 SNHLY, CDR2 FYNNEI. The length of the CDR3 is 14 residues. V lost 3 bases and J lost 0, with 6 bases in between. Sequenced by immunoSEQ multiplex PCR; TCRdb stores in-frame clones only, minus some. The table shows 200,000 to 250,000 clones, with 70% to 85% occurring only once. This sequence joins TRBV2 and TRBJ1-5; no firm D call. The material sequenced was peripheral blood. This sequence originates from a woman older than 75 with acute or convalescent COVID-19. CDR3 nucleotide sequence: TGTGCCAGCAGTGATAAGCTTAGCAATCAGCCCCAGCATTTT. Encoded protein: CASSDKLSNQPQHF.